These 30 T cell receptor beta chains were all obtained from the same sample, sequenced in a study of tumor-infiltrating lymphocytes in primary liver carcinoma. From roughly 0.55 ug of total RNA, TCR beta-specific cDNA was reverse-transcribed using a constant-region primer. Three-round nested multiplex PCR performed with slightly modified ARM-PCR produced the TCR beta libraries. With TRBV1-TRBV30 forward primers and a C-beta reverse primer, the first two PCR rounds were run for roughly 9 cycles each. MiXCR, applied by TCRdb to the multiplex PCR reads, yields one record per CDR3 protein. The sample holds about 330,000 distinct CDR3 sequences, less than 70% seen once. Germline DNA was also extracted, with blood RNA taken from unsorted whole blood. Material for sequencing was peripheral blood. The receptor source for this set is a middle-aged man with primary liver carcinoma and hepatitis B virus infection.

As regards this clonotype: Its ends do not fully match the called genes, so a read error is possible. The V gene is TRBV11-2, the J gene TRBJ2-5; D remains ambiguous. Germline CDR1 SGHAT, CDR2 FQNNGV. This CDR3 is 12 amino acids long. The chain's CDR3 is CASSPSGEAQHF. The CDR3 nucleotides read TGTGCCAGCAGCCCGTCCGGCGAGGCCCAGCACTTC.

The V gene is TRBV28, the J gene TRBJ2-3; the match to TRBD2 covers 10 bases. Germline assignment: CDR1 MDHEN and CDR2 SYDVKM. The CDR3 has 16 residues. Unmatched junction bases numbered 11, after V lost 6 bases and J lost 5 bases. CDR3 in amino acids: CASSQSPSSGRDTQYF. The CDR3 DNA reads TGTGCCAGCAGCCAATCGCCCTCTAGCGGGAGAGATACGCAGTATTTT.

As for this clonotype: A much larger clone lies one base from this, so it may be a read error. No conserved phenylalanine or tryptophan ends this CDR3, so it is likely a read error. The J gene is TRBJ1-1, the V gene TRBV4-2, with D possibly being TRBD1 (6 bases). Germline V gene data show CDR1 as LGHNA and CDR2 as YNFKEQ. There are 14 residues in the CDR3. V was shortened by 0 bases and J by 1 base, with 6 bases between the two germline ends. The CDR3 bases are TGTGCCAGCAGCCAAGACAGGGGGAACACTGAAGCTTTCTTA. This codes for CASSQDRGNTEAFL.

This clonotype appeared many times. V and J are TRBV5-6 and TRBJ1-5; 8 bases align to TRBD1. This CDR3 contains 16 residues. Trimming removed 4 bases from V and 0 bases from J; junction bases left unmatched: 6. Per germline, CDR1 SGHDT and CDR2 YYEEEE. The CDR3 nucleotides are TGTGCCAGCAGCCATACCAGGGGGCTTAGCAATCAGCCCCAGCATTTT. Translation: CASSHTRGLSNQPQHF.

This clonotype was seen many times. CDR3: CASSDVLSYEQYF. CDR3 sequence (DNA): TGTGCCAGCTCGGACGTCCTCTCCTACGAGCAGTACTTC. V usage is TRBV6-2 or TRBV6-3 and J usage is TRBJ2-7; no clear D gene. V dropped 8 bases and J dropped 0 bases, with 11 bases sitting between them. The CDR3 extends over 13 amino acids. CDR1 is MNHEY and CDR2 is SVGEGT in the germline V gene.

This chain links TRBV11-2 with TRBJ1-4; the D is unclear. V was shortened by 9 bases and J by 8 bases, with 25 bases between the two germline ends. The germline V gene has CDR1 SGHAT and CDR2 FQNNGV. This CDR3 is 16 amino acids long. CDR3 in DNA: TGTGCCAGGAGCAAGACTCCAAGAGGAACAAACGAAAAACTGTTTTTT. It codes for CARSKTPRGTNEKLFF.

Notes on this clonotype: A much larger clone differs from this one at a single base, so this may be a read error. V is TRBV10-2 and J is TRBJ2-2, with D possibly being TRBD2 (5 bases). CDR1 is WSHSY, CDR2 SAAADI, per germline. With 8 bases removed from V and 5 bases from J, the gap between germline ends came to 15 bases. The CDR3 consists of 14 residues. CDR3 amino acids: CASCGRTLTGELFF. The CDR3 coding sequence is TGCGCCAGCTGTGGCCGGACTTTAACCGGGGAGCTGTTTTTT.

As concerns this clonotype: A much larger clone sits a single nucleotide away, making a read error possible. The rearrangement uses TRBV4-1 and TRBJ1-5; D may be TRBD1 (6 bases). This CDR3 is 13 amino acids long. The V gene's germline CDR1 is MGHRA and CDR2 YSYEKL. V lost 2 bases to trimming and J lost 9 bases, with 11 bases between them. For the CDR3, the DNA is TGCGCCAGCAGCCAAAGGGGGGGAGGGCCCCAGCATTTT. This encodes CASSQRGGGPQHF.

The chain is built from TRBV10-2 and TRBJ2-2; possible D gene TRBD2, 6 bases. Germline V gene data show CDR1 as WSHSY and CDR2 as SAAADI. The germline V and J ends were trimmed by 6 bases and 4 bases, with 18 bases remaining between them. The CDR3 contains 16 residues. Written as DNA, the CDR3 is TGCGCCAGCAGATGGTCCGGGAGAATGAGCACCGGGGAGCTGTTTTTT. Protein product: CASRWSGRMSTGELFF.

Turning to this clonotype: One end of the junction varies from germline; a read error may be responsible. This chain connects TRBV14 to TRBJ2-2, with a possible D match to TRBD2 (5 bases). The CDR3 spans 14 residues. Germline lookup yields CDR1 SGHDN and CDR2 FVKESK. The DNA for the CDR3 is TGTGTCAGCAGCCGACGGGGAGTTGGCGGGGAGCTGTTTTTT. Amino acids: CVSSRRGVGGELFF.

This clonotype was recorded a few times. This rearrangement joins TRBV14 to TRBJ2-1; 10 nucleotides align to TRBD2. The CDR3 consists of 19 residues. Trimming cost V 1 base and J 0 bases; bases outside gene matches: 9. Germline V CDR1 and CDR2: SGHDN, FVKESK. The CDR3 DNA follows: TGTGCCAGCAGCCAAGGTCTAGCGGGAGCTTTCGGCTCCTACAATGAGCAGTTCTTC. Its translation is CASSQGLAGAFGSYNEQFF.

This clonotype was seen a few times. J is TRBJ2-2 and V is TRBV5-1; a possible D gene is TRBD2 (5 bases). The CDR3 is 15 residues long. Germline V lookup: CDR1 SGHRS, CDR2 YFSETQ. V dropped 1 base and J dropped 6 bases, with 13 bases sitting between them. In nucleotides, the CDR3 is TGCGCCAGCAGCTTGATGGCTAGCTCCTCCGGGGAGCTGTTTTTT. Its protein product is CASSLMASSSGELFF.

The chain is built from TRBV13 and TRBJ2-7; perhaps TRBD1 as D (5 bases). V was clipped by 6 bases and J by 3 bases, with 12 bases between them. CDR1 and CDR2 (germline): PRHDT, FYEKMQ (reference sequence). This CDR3 region has 13 residues. The CDR3 bases are TGTGCCAGCAGATTAAAAGGGGTCTACGAGCAGTACTTC. This sequence encodes CASRLKGVYEQYF.

This chain connects TRBV7-2 to TRBJ2-7, with 7 bases fitting TRBD2. There are 15 residues in the CDR3. V lost 5 bases to trimming and J lost 5 bases; unmatched junction nucleotides: 12. Per germline, CDR1 SGHTA and CDR2 FQGNSA. The chain's CDR3 is CASSPRRGVMDEQYF. In nucleotides, the CDR3 is TGTGCCAGCAGCCCAAGACGGGGGGTGATGGACGAGCAGTACTTC.

The V call is TRBV11-2, the J call TRBJ2-7; perhaps TRBD1 as D (6 bases). Per germline, CDR1 SGHAT and CDR2 FQNNGV. Trimming took off 4 bases at V and 7 bases at J, with 17 bases between the two ends. The CDR3 runs to 14 residues. Here the CDR3 DNA reads TGTGCCAGCAGCTCTTACAGGGTGGTTGGGGAGCAGTACTTC. Amino acids: CASSSYRVVGEQYF.

This clonotype was detected many times. V is TRBV5-4 and J is TRBJ2-1; possible D gene TRBD2, 6 bases. CDR1 and CDR2 (germline): SGHNT, YYREEE (reference sequence). Between the trimmed V and J ends, which lost 4 bases and 4 bases, there was a span of 12 bases. The CDR3 loop spans 14 amino acids. This CDR3 is CASSTPGLYNEQFF. The CDR3 DNA follows: TGTGCCAGCAGCACCCCGGGACTGTACAATGAGCAGTTCTTC. Full variable domain (missing parts from reference TRBV5-4 and TRBJ2-1): ETGVTQSPTHLIKTRGQQVTLRCSSQSGHNTVSWYQQALGQGPQFIFQYYREEENGRGNFPPRFSGLQFPNYSSELNVNALELDDSALYLCASSTPGLYNEQFFGPGTRLTVL.

For this clonotype: A much bigger clone sits one base away, suggesting this may be a read error. The V gene is TRBV12-3 or TRBV12-4, the J gene TRBJ2-5; 7 bases fit TRBD1. The CDR3 sequence is 15 residues long. The DNA for the CDR3 is TGTGCCAGAAGTTTAGGCCCAGGGGGTCAAGAGACCCAGTACTTC. Its protein product is CARSLGPGGQETQYF.

Notes on this clonotype: This could be a read error, since a much larger clone is one nucleotide away. The chain recombines TRBV29-1 with TRBJ2-7; D call uncertain. The germline CDR1 and CDR2 sequences are SQVTM and ANQGSEA. V lost 4 bases to trimming and J lost 5 bases, with 12 bases between them. CDR3 size: 12 residues. CDR3 sequence reads: CSVATSANEQYF. CDR3 sequence (DNA): TGCAGCGTTGCTACGTCGGCCAACGAGCAGTACTTC.

The rearrangement links TRBV7-9 to TRBJ2-2; TRBD1 matches at 8 bases. This CDR3 spans 13 amino acids. Germline CDR1 reads SEHNR; CDR2 reads FQNEAQ (reference sequence). J was trimmed by 4 bases and V by 9 bases; bases with no gene match: 4. The CDR3 reads CASTGGGTGELFF. The DNA of the CDR3 is TGTGCCAGTACAGGGGGAGGCACCGGGGAGCTGTTTTTT.

As concerns this clonotype: A much larger clone lies one base from this, so it may be a read error. The gene calls are TRBV6-1 and TRBJ1-4; D gene uncertain. CDR3 length: 11 residues. Germline assignment: CDR1 MNHNS and CDR2 SASEGT. The V end lost 0 bases, the J end lost 11 bases, and 4 bases lay between the germline ends. The CDR3: CASSEAAKLFF. The CDR3, as DNA: TGTGCCAGCAGTGAAGCGGCGAAACTGTTTTTT.

This clonotype was seen more than once but under ten times. Here the CDR3 reads CASSFTGEYNQPQHF. CDR3 sequence (DNA): TGTGCCAGCAGTTTTACAGGGGAATACAATCAGCCCCAGCATTTT. The rearrangement uses TRBV12-3 or TRBV12-4 and TRBJ1-5; the match to TRBD1 covers 7 bases. V was pared by 3 bases and J by 3 bases, with 5 bases of the junction left unmatched. This CDR3 region has 15 residues.

This clonotype was picked up a small number of times. The chain carries TRBV5-4 and TRBJ2-3, with unresolved D. The CDR3 totals 15 residues. Per the germline V gene, CDR1 is SGHNT and CDR2 is YYREEE (reference sequence). V lost 5 bases, J lost 0 bases, and 13 bases lay in between. The CDR3 is CASRTGVSSTDTQYF. The CDR3 DNA sequence: TGTGCCAGCAGGACGGGTGTTTCTAGCACAGATACGCAGTATTTT.

This clonotype was seen many times. This chain uses TRBV28 with TRBJ2-5, with TRBD1 matching 7 bases. Germline loops: CDR1 MDHEN, CDR2 SYDVKM. The CDR3 spans 15 residues. The V and J ends lost 5 bases and 2 bases, in that order; junction bases with no gene match: 8. The CDR3 DNA is TGTGCCAGCAGTCCTAACGTGGGACAGCAAGAGACCCAGTACTTC. It specifies CASSPNVGQQETQYF.

The genes are TRBV7-8 and TRBJ1-2; perhaps TRBD1 as D (5 bases). This CDR3 has 14 residues. V shed 5 bases and J shed 4 bases, with 14 bases lying between them. From germline, CDR1 is SGHVS and CDR2 FQNEAQ. The CDR3 bases are TGTGCCAGCAGCCTCAGGGAGAGTTTCTATGGCTACACCTTC. Amino acids: CASSLRESFYGYTF.

This clonotype was counted a few times. J is TRBJ2-7 and V is TRBV21-1. TRBV21-1 constitutes a pseudogene. The CDR3 is 12 residues long. Here the CDR3 reads CASSTVSYEQYF. CDR3 sequence (DNA): TGTGCCAGCAGCACAGTATCCTACGAGCAGTACTTC.

CDR3 residues: CASSTPSGGVIKQFF. The CDR3 nucleotides are TGTGCCAGCAGTACCCCTAGCGGGGGGGTGATCAAGCAGTTCTTC. The genes are TRBV28 and TRBJ2-1; 12 positions agree with TRBD2. The CDR3 sequence is 15 residues long. Per the germline V gene, CDR1 is MDHEN and CDR2 is SYDVKM. Trimming cost V 5 bases and J 11 bases; bases outside gene matches: 10.

To note about this clonotype: At one end, the junction sequence differs from germline, possibly due to a read error. This sequence joins TRBV30 and TRBJ1-2, with a weak D call TRBD1 (6 bases). Germline V lookup: CDR1 GTSNPN, CDR2 SVGIG (reference sequence). This CDR3 spans 15 amino acids. CDR3 DNA sequence: TGTGCCTGGAGTCGAGCAGGGGCTAGGGACTATGGCCACACCTTC. It encodes CAWSRAGARDYGHTF.

Comment on this clonotype: The junction differs from germline at one of its ends, possibly a read error. The chain couples TRBV4-1 to TRBJ2-7; 11 nucleotides line up with TRBD1. CDR1 is MGHRA and CDR2 is YSYEKL in the germline V gene. The CDR3 is 15 amino acids. The CDR3 nucleotides read TGCGCCAGTAGCCCGGGACAGGGGGGGTCCTACGAGCAGTACTTC. This translates into CASSPGQGGSYEQYF.

In the case of this clonotype: Given a much more abundant clone one base away, this may be a read error. The rearrangement links TRBV4-2 to TRBJ2-7, with D unresolved. Per germline, CDR1 LGHNA and CDR2 YNFKEQ. The CDR3 is made up of 13 amino acids. V lost 2 bases to trimming and J lost 6 bases, with 11 bases between them. CDR3: CASSQSAATEQYF. The CDR3 DNA sequence: TGTGCCAGCAGCCAATCCGCGGCTACCGAGCAGTACTTC.

A remark on this clonotype: Here the CDR3 omits its conserved ending phenylalanine or tryptophan, so a read error is the likely source. This chain connects TRBV6-2 or TRBV6-3 to TRBJ2-7; D possibly corresponds to TRBD1 (5 bases). Germline V gene lookup returns CDR1 MNHEY and CDR2 SVGEGT. This CDR3 region has 11 residues. CDR3 bases: TGTGCCACTCGCGGACAATACGACCAGTACATC. Translating gives CATRGQYDQYI.